This TCR beta chain was found in a study of cytomegalovirus exposure and HLA in healthy donors. Study-level points and caveats: Roughly uniform depth of sequencing across donors was assumed in presence/absence analyses.

The CDR3 length is 13 residues. In germline, CDR1 is ENHRY, CDR2 SYGVKD. Of note for this clone: Its antigen is unknown. A junction end diverges from the germline sequence, so it may reflect a read error.

This PCR relied on a set of 60 Vbeta primers and 13 Jbeta primers. Generated by immunoSEQ multiplex PCR, the TCRdb table keeps only in-frame clones and is missing some. The table includes approximately 210,000 clones, over 75% detected once. The sample comprised PBMCs. The chain is built from TRBV10-3 and TRBJ2-7, with D perhaps being TRBD1 or TRBD2 (7 bases each). This clonotype originated in a male donor in good health and CMV-seronegative. The CDR3: CAVRGGDSYEQYF. The CDR3 nucleotides read TGTGCCGTCAGGGGGGGGGATTCATACGAGCAGTACTTC.